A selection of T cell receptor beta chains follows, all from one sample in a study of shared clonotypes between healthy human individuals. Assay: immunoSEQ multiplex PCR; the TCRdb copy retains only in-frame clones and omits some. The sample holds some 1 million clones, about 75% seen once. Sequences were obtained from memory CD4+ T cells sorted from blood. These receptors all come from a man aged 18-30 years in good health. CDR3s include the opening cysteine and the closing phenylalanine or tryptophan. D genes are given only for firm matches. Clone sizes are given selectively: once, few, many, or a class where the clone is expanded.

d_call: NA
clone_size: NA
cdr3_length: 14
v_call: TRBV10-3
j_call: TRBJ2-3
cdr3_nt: TGTGCCATCAGTGCGGGAGTCGTGGCAGATACGCAGTATTTT
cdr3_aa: CAISAGVVADTQYF

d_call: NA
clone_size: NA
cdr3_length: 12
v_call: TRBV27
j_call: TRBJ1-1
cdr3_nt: TGTGCCAGCAGGACGTCATACACTGAAGCTTTCTTT
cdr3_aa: CASRTSYTEAFF

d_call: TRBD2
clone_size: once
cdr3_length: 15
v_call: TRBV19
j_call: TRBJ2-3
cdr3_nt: TGTGCCAGTAGTACCGCGGGGGGGCACACAGATACGCAGTATTTT
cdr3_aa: CASSTAGGHTDTQYF

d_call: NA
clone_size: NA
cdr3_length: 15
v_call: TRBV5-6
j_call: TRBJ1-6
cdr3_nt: TGTGCCAGCAGCTTAGATCCATATCCTACTTCACCCCTCCACTTT
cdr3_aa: CASSLDPYPTSPLHF

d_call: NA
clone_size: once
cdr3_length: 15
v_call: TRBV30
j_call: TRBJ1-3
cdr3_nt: TGTGCCTGGAGCTATCGGGCCGGGGCTGGAAACACCATATATTTT
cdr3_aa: CAWSYRAGAGNTIYF

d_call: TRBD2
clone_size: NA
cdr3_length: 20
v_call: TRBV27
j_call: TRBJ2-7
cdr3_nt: TGTGCCAGCAGTCCTACTCCCCCGGGACTAGCGGGGAATAGGGGCTACGAGCAGTACTTC
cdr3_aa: CASSPTPPGLAGNRGYEQYF

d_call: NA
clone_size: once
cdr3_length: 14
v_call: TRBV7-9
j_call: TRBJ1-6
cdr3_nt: TGTGCCAGCGGTAGGGGGGTCTCTAATTCACCCCTCCACTTT
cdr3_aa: CASGRGVSNSPLHF

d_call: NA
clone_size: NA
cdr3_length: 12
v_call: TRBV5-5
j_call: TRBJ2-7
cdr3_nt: TGTGCCAGCAGCTTAACAGTTCACGAGCAGTACTTC
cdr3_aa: CASSLTVHEQYF

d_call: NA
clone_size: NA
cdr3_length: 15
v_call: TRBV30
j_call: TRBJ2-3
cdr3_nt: TGTGCCTGGAGCCCAATAGGGGGGCTGGGAGATACGCAGTATTTT
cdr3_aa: CAWSPIGGLGDTQYF

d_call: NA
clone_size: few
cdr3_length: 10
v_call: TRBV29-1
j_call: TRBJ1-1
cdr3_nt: TGCAGCGCAGTAAACACTGAAGCTTTCTTT
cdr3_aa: CSAVNTEAFF

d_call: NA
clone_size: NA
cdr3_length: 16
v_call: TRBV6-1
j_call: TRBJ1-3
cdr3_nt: TGTGCCAGCAGTGAAAACGCAGGCTTCTCTGGAAACACCATATATTTT
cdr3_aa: CASSENAGFSGNTIYF

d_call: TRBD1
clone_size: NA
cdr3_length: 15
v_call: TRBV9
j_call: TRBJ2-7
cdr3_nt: TGTGCCAGCAGCGCCGGGACAGGGGGTTCCTACGAGCAGTACTTC
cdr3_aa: CASSAGTGGSYEQYF

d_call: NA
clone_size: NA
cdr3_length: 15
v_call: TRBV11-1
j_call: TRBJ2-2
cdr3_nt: TGTGCCAGCAGCTGGACTTCGGGGTTCACCGGGGAGCTGTTTTTT
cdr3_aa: CASSWTSGFTGELFF

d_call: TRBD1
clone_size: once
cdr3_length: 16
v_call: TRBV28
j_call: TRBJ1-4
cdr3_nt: TGTGCCAGCAGTGGCTTGACAGGGAGCACTAATGAAAAACTGTTTTTT
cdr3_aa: CASSGLTGSTNEKLFF

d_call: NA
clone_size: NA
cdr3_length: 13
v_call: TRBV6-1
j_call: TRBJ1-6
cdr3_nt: TGTGCCAGCCATAGCTCCTATAATTCACCCCTCCACTTT
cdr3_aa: CASHSSYNSPLHF

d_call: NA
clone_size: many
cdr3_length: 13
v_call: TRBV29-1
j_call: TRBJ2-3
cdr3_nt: TGCAGCGGGGGGGGCGGGAGCACAGATACGCAGTATTTT
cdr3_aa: CSGGGGSTDTQYF

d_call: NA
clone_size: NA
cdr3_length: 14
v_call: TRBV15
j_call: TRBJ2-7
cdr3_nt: TGTGCCACCAGCAGAGGCCAGGGCGGGTACGAGCAGTACTTC
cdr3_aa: CATSRGQGGYEQYF

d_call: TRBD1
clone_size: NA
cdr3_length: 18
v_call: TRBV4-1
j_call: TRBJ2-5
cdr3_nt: TGCGCCAGCAGCCCTAGCCGGGCGAGGACAGGGATACAAGAGACCCAGTACTTC
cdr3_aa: CASSPSRARTGIQETQYF

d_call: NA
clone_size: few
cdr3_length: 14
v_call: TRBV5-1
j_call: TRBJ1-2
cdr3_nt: TGCGCCAGCAGCTTGGCCCTAGGGGGGCATGGCTACACCTTC
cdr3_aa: CASSLALGGHGYTF

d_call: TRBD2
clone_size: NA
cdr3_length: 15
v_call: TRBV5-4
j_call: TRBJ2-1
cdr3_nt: TGTGCCAGCAGCTCGGGGACTAGCGGACTCAATGAGCAGTTCTTC
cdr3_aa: CASSSGTSGLNEQFF

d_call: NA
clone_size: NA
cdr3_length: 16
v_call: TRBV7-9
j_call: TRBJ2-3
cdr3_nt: TGTGCCAGCAGCTCCCAGCGCGGCCCGATCACAGATACGCAGTATTTT
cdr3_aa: CASSSQRGPITDTQYF

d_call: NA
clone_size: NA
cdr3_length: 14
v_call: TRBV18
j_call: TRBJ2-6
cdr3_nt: TGTGCCAGCTCCCCCCCCTCTGGGGCCAACGTCCTGACTTTC
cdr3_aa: CASSPPSGANVLTF

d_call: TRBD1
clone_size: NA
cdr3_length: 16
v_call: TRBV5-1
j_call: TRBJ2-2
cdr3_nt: TGCGCCAGCAGCATATCAACAGGGGGCCGCACCGGGGAGCTGTTTTTT
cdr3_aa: CASSISTGGRTGELFF

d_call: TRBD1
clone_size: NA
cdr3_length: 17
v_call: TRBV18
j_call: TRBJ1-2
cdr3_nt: TGTGCCAGCTCACCACCTTTAGGACAGGGCCTAAACTATGGCTACACCTTC
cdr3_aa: CASSPPLGQGLNYGYTF

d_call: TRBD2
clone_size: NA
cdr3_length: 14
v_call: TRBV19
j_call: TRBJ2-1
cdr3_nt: TGTGCCAGTAGCAGGCGGGGGTCAAACAATGAGCAGTTCTTC
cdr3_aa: CASSRRGSNNEQFF

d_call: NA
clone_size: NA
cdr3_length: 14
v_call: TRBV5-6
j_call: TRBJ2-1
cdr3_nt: TGTGCCAGCAGTCAAGACTACGCCTACAATGAGCAGTTCTTC
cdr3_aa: CASSQDYAYNEQFF

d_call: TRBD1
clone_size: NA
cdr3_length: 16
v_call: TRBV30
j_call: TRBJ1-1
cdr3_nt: TGTGCCTGGAGTCCACTGGGGACAGGAGGGAACACTGAAGCTTTCTTT
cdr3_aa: CAWSPLGTGGNTEAFF

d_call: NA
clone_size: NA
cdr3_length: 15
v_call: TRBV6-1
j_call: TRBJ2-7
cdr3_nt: TGTGCCAGCAGAGCACCGGGATCCCCTAAGGGGGAGCAGTACTTC
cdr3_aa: CASRAPGSPKGEQYF

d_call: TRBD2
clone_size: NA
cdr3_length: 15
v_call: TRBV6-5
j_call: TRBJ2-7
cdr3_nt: TGTGCCAGCAGCCTTACTAGCGGGGGTTCCTACGAGCAGTACTTC
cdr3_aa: CASSLTSGGSYEQYF

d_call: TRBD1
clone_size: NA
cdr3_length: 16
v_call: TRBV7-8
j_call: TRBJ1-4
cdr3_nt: TGTGCCAGCAGCGAAGATAGGACAGGGATTAATGAAAAACTGTTTTTT
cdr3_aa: CASSEDRTGINEKLFF

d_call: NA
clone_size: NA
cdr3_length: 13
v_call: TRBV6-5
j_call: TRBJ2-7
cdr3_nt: TGTGCCAGCCGCCAGGGGACAACCTACGAGCAGTACTTC
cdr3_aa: CASRQGTTYEQYF

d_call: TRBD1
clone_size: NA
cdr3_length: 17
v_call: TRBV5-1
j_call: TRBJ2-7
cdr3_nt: TGCGCCAGCAGCCCTCGGACAGGGGCTCGCCCCTCCTACGAGCAGTACTTC
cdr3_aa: CASSPRTGARPSYEQYF

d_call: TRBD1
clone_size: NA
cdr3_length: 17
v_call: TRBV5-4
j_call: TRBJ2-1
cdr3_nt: TGTGCCAGCAGCTGGACCGGGACAGGGAGCTCCTACAATGAGCAGTTCTTC
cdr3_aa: CASSWTGTGSSYNEQFF

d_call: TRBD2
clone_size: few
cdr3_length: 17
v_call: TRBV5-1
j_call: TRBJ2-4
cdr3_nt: TGCGCCAGCAGCTTGGGGTCTAGCGGGGACTCGGGGGTCATTCAGTACTTC
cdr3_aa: CASSLGSSGDSGVIQYF

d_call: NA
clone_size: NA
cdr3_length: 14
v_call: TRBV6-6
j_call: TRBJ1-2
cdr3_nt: TGTGCCAGCAGTTACGGGGGCAGCTCGGGGGGCTACACCTTC
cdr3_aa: CASSYGGSSGGYTF

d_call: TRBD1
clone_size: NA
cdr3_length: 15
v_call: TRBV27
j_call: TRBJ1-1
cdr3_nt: TGTGCCAGCAGTTTCTGGACAGGGCTAAGTACTGAAGCTTTCTTT
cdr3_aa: CASSFWTGLSTEAFF

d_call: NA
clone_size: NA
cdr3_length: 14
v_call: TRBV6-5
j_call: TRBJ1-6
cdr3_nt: TGTGCCAGCCGGGTGGACTACTATAATTCACCCCTCCACTTT
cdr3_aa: CASRVDYYNSPLHF

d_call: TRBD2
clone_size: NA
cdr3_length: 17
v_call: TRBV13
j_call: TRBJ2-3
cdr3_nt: TGTGCCAGCAGCCTGCGGGGCACTAGCGGGATCACAGATACGCAGTATTTT
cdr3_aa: CASSLRGTSGITDTQYF

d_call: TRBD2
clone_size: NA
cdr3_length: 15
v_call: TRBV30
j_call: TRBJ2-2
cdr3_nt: TGTGCTGCGAAGGGACTAGCGGGAGTCACCGGGGAGCTGTTTTTT
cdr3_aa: CAAKGLAGVTGELFF

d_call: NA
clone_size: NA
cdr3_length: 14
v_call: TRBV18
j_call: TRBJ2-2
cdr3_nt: TGTGCCAGCTCATGGCAGGGGAACACCGGGGAGCTGTTTTTT
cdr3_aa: CASSWQGNTGELFF

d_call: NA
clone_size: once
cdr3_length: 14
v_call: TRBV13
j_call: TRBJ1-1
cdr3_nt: TGTGCCAGCAGCTTAAGGGGTGTGAACACTGAAGCTTTCTTT
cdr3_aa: CASSLRGVNTEAFF

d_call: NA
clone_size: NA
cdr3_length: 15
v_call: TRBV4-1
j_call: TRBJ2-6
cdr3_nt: TGCGCCAGCAGCCAAGCGGGCAGTGGGGCCAACGTCCTGACTTTC
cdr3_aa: CASSQAGSGANVLTF

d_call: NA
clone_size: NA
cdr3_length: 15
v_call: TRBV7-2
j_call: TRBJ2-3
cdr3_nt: TGTGCCAGCAGCAGAGTCTGGTGGAGCACAGATACGCAGTATTTT
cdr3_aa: CASSRVWWSTDTQYF

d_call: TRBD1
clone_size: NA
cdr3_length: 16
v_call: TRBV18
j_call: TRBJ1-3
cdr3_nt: TGTGCCAGCTCACCGGGACAGGGGGCAGGTGGAAACACCATATATTTT
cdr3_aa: CASSPGQGAGGNTIYF

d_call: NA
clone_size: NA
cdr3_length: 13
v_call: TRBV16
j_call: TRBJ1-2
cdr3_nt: TGTGCCAGCAGCCCTGGCTCGGACTATGGCTACACCTTC
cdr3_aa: CASSPGSDYGYTF

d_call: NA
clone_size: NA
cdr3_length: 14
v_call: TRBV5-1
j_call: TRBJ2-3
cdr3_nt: TGCGCCAGCACCCCAGGGCTTAGCACAGATACGCAGTATTTT
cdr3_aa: CASTPGLSTDTQYF

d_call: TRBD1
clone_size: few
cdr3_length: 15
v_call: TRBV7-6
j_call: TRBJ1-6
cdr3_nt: TGTGCCAGCAGCGTGTCCGGACAGGGGTTTTCACCCCTCCACTTT
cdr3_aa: CASSVSGQGFSPLHF

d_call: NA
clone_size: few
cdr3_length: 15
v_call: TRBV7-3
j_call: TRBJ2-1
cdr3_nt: TGTGCCAGCAGCTTAACGTTAACCGGGGCCAATGAGCAGTTCTTC
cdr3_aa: CASSLTLTGANEQFF

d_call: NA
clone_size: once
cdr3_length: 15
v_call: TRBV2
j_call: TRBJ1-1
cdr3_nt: TGTGCCAGCAGTGGCGGTGCTGGAGACATTTTTGAAGCTTTCTTT
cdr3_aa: CASSGGAGDIFEAFF